This T cell receptor (beta chain) originates from a study of blood T cell repertoires in COVID-19. Study as a whole: Both acute and convalescent COVID-19 samples were obtained from the United States, Italy and Spain. Sample material is recorded as cDNA or gDNA derived from T cells, B-cell-depleted T cells, or PBMCs.

The length of the CDR3 is 15 residues. Germline trimming cut 5 bases from V and 5 bases from J; bases unmatched to any gene: 9. Germline lookup yields CDR1 MNHEY and CDR2 SVGAGI. The protocol was immunoSEQ multiplex PCR, while the TCRdb copy is restricted to in-frame clones and leaves out a portion. The profile shows roughly 200,000 clones, roughly 76% of them singletons. During active infection, Seattle patients enrolled and were then monitored through disease. The sequenced sample consisted of peripheral blood. This clonotype was sampled from a woman between 35 and 50 years old with COVID-19, enrolled during active disease. V usage is TRBV6-5 and J usage is TRBJ2-1, with 7 bases matching TRBD2. As DNA, the CDR3 is TGTGCCAGCAGTCGGAGGCGCGGGAGTCACAATGAGCAGTTCTTC. The encoded protein is CASSRRRGSHNEQFF.